Reported below is one T cell receptor (beta chain). Here immunoSEQ multiplex PCR was the method, and the copy in TCRdb shows in-frame clones only, minus some. There are around 300,000 clones in the sample; 90% occur only once, and roughly 6% lies in the top ten. This sample is drawn from a study of Ad26.COV2.S vaccination and SARS-CoV-2 variants. Treatment specified: roughly 19 received Ad26.COV2.S at low or high dose, single or two shots; about 5 received placebo; per-sample allocation not given. Samples were taken on day 63 after the first vaccine or placebo injection. The sequence was obtained from a person aged 18-65 years who received the Ad26.COV2.S COVID-19 vaccine or a placebo. This material consisted of peripheral blood, taken in a trial of Ad26.COV2.S vaccine versus placebo.

The CDR3 DNA is TGTGCCAGTAGCATTGGGGACTGGGGGAACATTCAGTACTTC. As protein: CASSIGDWGNIQYF. The chain carries TRBV19 and TRBJ2-4; possibly TRBD2 for D (6 bases). The CDR3 length is 14 residues. Germline CDR1 reads LNHDA; CDR2 reads SQIVND (reference sequence). V shed 6 bases and J shed 7 bases, with 16 bases lying between them.